These 9 T cell receptor beta chains were all obtained from the same sample, sequenced in a study of monozygotic twins with inflammatory bowel disease. TCRdb re-called the 5' RACE reads; one entry per CDR3 protein, DNA not given. The table for this sample gives approximately 330,000 distinct CDR3 sequences. Sequenced sample: blood. Receptor source: a human donor with ulcerative colitis or Crohn's disease, or a healthy co-twin of an affected twin (not recorded which).

This chain joins TRBV7-2 and TRBJ2-5; with no DNA, the TCRdb D assignment of TRBD2 cannot be verified. The V gene's germline CDR1 is SGHTA and CDR2 FQGNSA. The CDR3 contains 14 residues. The CDR3 loop is CASGGGGIKETQYF.

This chain joins TRBV29-1 and TRBJ2-4; without DNA, the TCRdb call of TRBD2 cannot be checked. Germline V gives CDR1 SQVTM, CDR2 ANQGSEA. The CDR3 has 12 residues. The CDR3 protein is CSVDGSGNIQYF. The full variable domain, completed using reference TRBV29-1 and TRBJ2-4, is SAVISQKPSRDICQRGTSLTIQCQVDSQVTMMFWYRQQPGQSLTLIATANQGSEATYESGFVIDKFPISRPNLTFSTLTVSNMSPEDSSIYLCSVDGSGNIQYFGAGTRLSVL.

J is TRBJ2-5 and V is TRBV27; TCRdb gives TRBD2 as the D gene, but with no DNA this cannot be confirmed. Germline CDR1 reads MNHEY; CDR2 reads SMNVEV (reference sequence). This CDR3 comprises 14 residues. The CDR3 region is CASRRTGDQETQYF.

The chain recombines TRBV10-3 with TRBJ1-6; TCRdb indicates TRBD1, and absent DNA this call remains unverified. CDR1 ENHRY and CDR2 SYGVKD come from the germline V gene. The CDR3 length is 16 residues. The CDR3 reads CAISGADSLQGSPLHF.

This chain uses TRBV6-2 or TRBV6-3 with TRBJ2-3; TCRdb's D gene call, TRBD2, goes unchecked for lack of DNA. CDR3 size: 16 residues. Germline CDR1 reads MNHEY; CDR2 reads SVGEGT. The CDR3 loop is CASREYAGGRKDTQYF.

The chain uses TRBV3-1 and TRBJ1-2; TCRdb's assignment of TRBD1 cannot be checked, as there is no DNA. CDR3 length: 15 amino acids. The germline V gene encodes CDR1 LGHDT and CDR2 YNNKEL (reference sequence). The CDR3 sequence is CASSQDQGGSYGYTF.

The V gene is TRBV24-1, the J gene TRBJ2-5; TCRdb gives TRBD1 as the D gene, but with no DNA this cannot be confirmed. The germline CDR1 and CDR2 sequences are KGHDR and SFDVKD. The length of the CDR3 is 13 residues. The CDR3 sequence is CATSAARGETQYF.

This chain uses TRBV7-9 with TRBJ2-7; TCRdb calls TRBD1, which cannot be checked without DNA. Germline CDR1 and CDR2: SEHNR and FQNEAQ (reference sequence). This CDR3 has 15 residues. CDR3 sequence reads: CASSRAPGESYEQYF.

The rearrangement links TRBV10-3 to TRBJ2-2; TCRdb's D call, TRBD1, is unchecked because there is no DNA. Germline CDR1 is ENHRY and CDR2 is SYGVKD. The CDR3 is 13 residues long. The CDR3 region is CAISGQGTGELFF.